A single TCR beta chain is shown here with its context. Clones were sequenced by immunoSEQ multiplex PCR, and TCRdb holds only the in-frame ones, with some missing. Seen here are 130,000 or so clones, around nine tenths observed once, and the top ten hold about 10%. CDR3 size: 15 residues. V shed 5 bases and J 0 bases; nucleotides not matched to a gene: 1. Germline assignment: CDR1 SNHLY and CDR2 FYNNEI. This specimen comes from a study of blood T cell repertoires in COVID-19. The V and J genes are TRBV2 and TRBJ2-3, with TRBD2 matching 11 bases. The TCR sequence derives from a man between 60 and 70 years old with active or convalescent COVID-19. Material: peripheral blood. This CDR3 reads CASSRLAGSTDTQYF. The DNA of the CDR3 is TGTGCCAGCAGTCGACTAGCGGGAAGCACAGATACGCAGTATTTT. The entire variable domain, with the rest obtained from reference TRBV2 and TRBJ2-3, is as follows: EPEVTQTPSHQVTQMGQEVILRCVPISNHLYFYWYRQILGQKVEFLVSFYNNEISEKSEIFDDQFSVERPDGSNFTLKIRSTKLEDSAMYFCASSRLAGSTDTQYFGPGTRLTVL.